Each of the 8 T cell receptor beta chains below was sequenced from the same sample in a study of breast tumors, draining lymph nodes, adjacent tissues. TCRdb redid the calling of the multiplex PCR reads with MiXCR, one entry per CDR3 protein. The sample holds 15,000 to 20,000 distinct CDR3 sequences; about 45% are singletons and the top ten take about 14%. Sequenced input: tumor-adjacent breast tissue. Receptors were obtained from a female donor with breast cancer. Some clones in this sample may be carry-over from other donors' samples.

This clonotype was seen a single time. The chain has TRBV5-1 and TRBJ2-1; D tentatively fits TRBD1 or TRBD2 (5 bases each). The CDR3 is 14 residues long. Between the trimmed V and J ends, which lost 0 bases and 7 bases, there was a span of 11 bases. Germline V gives CDR1 SGHRS, CDR2 YFSETQ. The CDR3 sequence is CASSLGDLSNEQFF. In DNA, the CDR3 is TGCGCCAGCAGCTTGGGGGACCTAAGTAATGAGCAGTTCTTC.

This clonotype appeared a few times. The J gene is TRBJ2-1, the V gene TRBV7-2; D not resolved. CDR1 and CDR2 (germline): SGHTA, FQGNSA. The V end lost 3 bases, the J end lost 2 bases, and 5 bases lay between the germline ends. The CDR3 has 13 amino acids. The CDR3 region has the DNA TGTGCCAGCAGCTTGGGAACCTACAATGAGCAGTTCTTC. Translating it yields CASSLGTYNEQFF.

This clonotype was counted between two and nine times. The gene calls are TRBV30 and TRBJ1-3, with unresolved D. V was shortened by 4 bases and J by 9 bases, with 22 bases between the two germline ends. CDR3 length: 15 amino acids. Looked up from germline, CDR1 is GTSNPN and CDR2 is SVGIG (reference sequence). DNA of the CDR3: TGTGCCTGGAAGCCACCTGGGCAACCTTCGGGCACCATATATTTT. This translates into CAWKPPGQPSGTIYF.

This clonotype showed up many times. This chain connects TRBV6-1 to TRBJ2-2; D is ambiguous. Trimming stripped 11 bases from V and 4 bases from J, with 11 bases between. Germline CDR1 and CDR2: MNHNS and SASEGT. The CDR3 totals 12 residues. CDR3 in DNA: TGTGCCGCAACGATAGGCACCGGGGAGCTGTTTTTT. It specifies CAATIGTGELFF.

This clonotype showed up many times. The chain joins TRBV19 to TRBJ1-4, with D uncertain. Trimming took off 7 bases at V and 0 bases at J, with 12 bases between the two ends. The germline V gene has CDR1 LNHDA and CDR2 SQIVND (reference sequence). This CDR3 has 15 amino acids. In DNA form, the CDR3 reads TGTGCCAGTACCTCGACATACGCAACTAATGAAAAACTGTTTTTT. Its protein is CASTSTYATNEKLFF.

J is TRBJ1-2 and V is TRBV14, with D possibly TRBD1 on 6 matching bases. Germline V gives CDR1 SGHDN, CDR2 FVKESK. CDR3 length equals 14 residues. Trimming shortened V by 0 bases and J by 8 bases, and 13 bases separated the two germline ends. CDR3 nucleotide sequence: TGTGCCAGCAGCCAAGATCTTGGACAGCGGGGCTACACCTTC. Translated: CASSQDLGQRGYTF.

This clonotype was observed a handful of times. This rearrangement joins TRBV2 to TRBJ1-6; 7 bases are shared with TRBD1. The CDR3 extends over 14 amino acids. Germline values: CDR1 SNHLY, CDR2 FYNNEI. After removal of 4 bases from V and 5 bases from J, the junction contained 2 bases not matched to a gene. DNA for the CDR3: TGTGCCAGCAGTGCGACAGGGAATAATTCACCCCTCCACTTT. As protein: CASSATGNNSPLHF.

This sequence joins TRBV20-1 and TRBJ1-6; a possible D gene is TRBD1 (6 bases). Germline CDR1 reads DFQATT; CDR2 reads SNEGSKA (reference sequence). V gave up 3 bases and J gave up 7 bases, with 13 bases separating them. The length of the CDR3 is 14 residues. The CDR3 region is CSASSQGINSPLHF. The DNA for the CDR3 is TGCAGTGCTAGTAGCCAGGGGATAAATTCACCCCTCCACTTT.